Each of the 19 T cell receptor beta chains below was sequenced from the same sample in a study of blood T cell repertoires in COVID-19. Profiled with immunoSEQ multiplex PCR; TCRdb holds only in-frame clones, not every one. The sample holds under 300,000 clones, more than 85% seen once. The sequenced sample was peripheral blood. These receptor sequences come from a woman aged 70 to 79 with active or convalescent COVID-19.

The chain links TRBV6-5 to TRBJ1-3; tentatively, D is TRBD1 (5 bases). Per germline, CDR1 MNHEY and CDR2 SVGAGI. The CDR3 loop spans 15 amino acids. The V gene lost 5 bases and the J gene lost 4 bases, with 15 bases spanning the gap. The CDR3 is CASSKYQGFGNTIYF. CDR3 bases: TGTGCCAGCAGTAAATACCAGGGTTTCGGAAACACCATATATTTT.

V is TRBV29-1 and J is TRBJ1-1; tentative D call: TRBD1 (6 bases). CDR1 and CDR2 (germline): SQVTM, ANQGSEA. Deletions cut 4 bases from V and 2 bases from J, with 14 bases between. This CDR3 contains 14 residues. CDR3 in amino acids: CSVGATGFNTEAFF. The CDR3 nucleotides read TGCAGCGTTGGCGCCACAGGGTTCAACACTGAAGCTTTCTTT.

The sample holds a few counts of this clone. The gene calls are TRBV4-1 and TRBJ2-5; D is unclear. Germline CDR1 is MGHRA and CDR2 is YSYEKL. Trimming took off 1 base at V and 0 bases at J, with 6 bases between the two ends. The length of the CDR3 is 14 residues. CDR3 region: CASSQAQYQETQYF. CDR3 coding DNA: TGCGCCAGCAGCCAAGCACAGTACCAAGAGACCCAGTACTTC.

The chain links TRBV19 to TRBJ2-1, with TRBD2 matching over 12 bases. This CDR3 comprises 14 residues. J lost 6 bases, V lost 5 bases, and 2 bases had no gene match. Germline V gene data show CDR1 as LNHDA and CDR2 as SQIVND (reference sequence). DNA for the CDR3: TGTGCCAGTAGTCCGACTAGCGGGAGCAATGAGCAGTTCTTC. It codes for CASSPTSGSNEQFF.

CDR3 nucleotide sequence: TGTGCCAGTAGTTCACAGGGAGAACTAGGGGGCTACACCTTC. Its protein is CASSSQGELGGYTF. The chain joins TRBV19 to TRBJ1-2, with D tentatively TRBD1 (6 bases). The ends were cut back, 5 bases at V and 8 bases at J, with 18 bases in the middle. The CDR3 consists of 14 residues. Germline loops: CDR1 LNHDA, CDR2 SQIVND (reference sequence).

The gene calls are TRBV6-2 or TRBV6-3 and TRBJ2-1, with a possible D match to TRBD2 (5 bases). CDR1 and CDR2 from the germline V gene are MNHEY and SVGEGT. This CDR3 has 13 residues. V shed 5 bases and J shed 9 bases, with 14 bases lying between them. The CDR3 nucleotides read TGTGCCAGCAGTCGGACGGATGAGGGTGAGCAGTTCTTC. Translation: CASSRTDEGEQFF.

The chain recombines TRBV6-5 with TRBJ2-1; D may be TRBD2 (5 bases). Germline CDR1 is MNHEY and CDR2 is SVGAGI. Trimming left V 5 bases short and J 12 bases short, with 17 bases between. The CDR3 is 13 residues long. CDR3 amino acids: CASSTGLNRAQFF. CDR3 sequence (DNA): TGTGCCAGCAGTACCGGACTTAACCGGGCGCAGTTCTTC.

This clone has just one count. The chain recombines TRBV5-6 with TRBJ1-1; D gene unclear. The CDR3 totals 14 residues. V lost 4 bases, J lost 2 bases, and 12 bases lay in between. Per the germline V gene, CDR1 is SGHDT and CDR2 is YYEEEE. The CDR3, as DNA: TGTGCCAGCAGCCGGAGGGAGGGCAACACTGAAGCTTTCTTT. It translates to CASSRREGNTEAFF.

The chain uses TRBV4-3 and TRBJ1-1; D may be TRBD1 (5 bases). The V gene's germline CDR1 is LGHNA and CDR2 YSLEER. V dropped 0 bases and J dropped 1 base, with 12 bases sitting between them. The CDR3 is made up of 16 amino acids. The CDR3 coding sequence is TGCGCCAGCAGCCAAGAGGTAAGGGGCGCGAACACTGAAGCTTTCTTT. Amino acids: CASSQEVRGANTEAFF.

The J gene is TRBJ1-1, the V gene TRBV20-1, with D possibly TRBD1 on 5 matching bases. V was cut by 6 bases and J by 11 bases, with 13 bases left in between. The CDR3 totals 10 residues. Germline loops: CDR1 DFQATT, CDR2 SNEGSKA (reference sequence). CDR3 residues: CSALATVAFF. In nucleotides, the CDR3 is TGCAGTGCCCTGGCGACAGTGGCTTTCTTT.

The genes are TRBV6-1 and TRBJ2-3, with D unclear. V dropped 1 base and J dropped 2 bases, with 10 bases sitting between them. This CDR3 is built from 15 residues. CDR1 and CDR2 (germline): MNHNS, SASEGT. DNA for the CDR3: TGTGCCAGCAGTGAAGAAGCTTCCGACACAGATACGCAGTATTTT. Its protein is CASSEEASDTDTQYF.

This clone was seen once. Other DNA sequences in this specimen translate into the identical CDR3. V and J are TRBV11-2 and TRBJ2-7; the D gene is possibly TRBD1 (6 bases). The germline V gene has CDR1 SGHAT and CDR2 FQNNGV. The CDR3 contains 14 residues. V was clipped by 1 base and J by 2 bases, with 9 bases between them. The CDR3 nucleotides are TGTGCCAGCAGCTTAGGAACAGGGACCTACGAGCAGTACTTC. It yields the protein CASSLGTGTYEQYF.

This clone was observed a handful of times. V usage is TRBV3-1 (or the pseudogene TRBV3-2) and J usage is TRBJ1-5; D is undetermined. V shed 4 bases and J shed 3 bases, with 13 bases lying between them. This CDR3 region has 15 residues. Germline V gene sequence: CDR1 LGHDT, CDR2 YNNKEL (reference sequence). The CDR3 spells CASSLRGRTNQPQHF. The CDR3 DNA reads TGTGCCAGCAGCCTCCGGGGAAGGACCAATCAGCCCCAGCATTTT.

This clone was observed once. The CDR3 coding sequence is TGCAGTGCTAGTGCGGGGGGGCCAGACAATGAGCAGTTCTTC. It yields the protein CSASAGGPDNEQFF. This sequence joins TRBV20-1 and TRBJ2-1; TRBD2 agrees at 9 bases. Germline V gives CDR1 DFQATT, CDR2 SNEGSKA (reference sequence). V lost 3 bases, J lost 5 bases, and 5 bases stayed unmatched. This CDR3 region has 14 residues.

The gene calls are TRBV18 and TRBJ1-6; possible D gene TRBD1, 5 bases. Germline V gene data show CDR1 as KGHSH and CDR2 as LQKENI. There are 13 residues in the CDR3. V lost 5 bases and J lost 8, with 10 bases in between. The CDR3 bases are TGTGCCAGCTCAGACAGTGGCGATTCACCCCTCCACTTT. This encodes CASSDSGDSPLHF.

The CDR3 sequence is CATKDTNYGYTF. CDR3 DNA sequence: TGTGCCACCAAAGACACTAACTATGGCTACACCTTC. The V and J genes are TRBV24-1 and TRBJ1-2; D is unclear. The CDR3 totals 12 residues. Germline CDR1 reads KGHDR; CDR2 reads SFDVKD. V was shortened by 8 bases and J by 0 bases, with 6 bases between the two germline ends.

The chain combines TRBV9 with TRBJ2-2, with D possibly TRBD1 on 5 matching bases. This CDR3 is 13 amino acids long. Per the germline V gene, CDR1 is SGDLS and CDR2 is YYNGEE. V lost 1 base, J lost 7 bases, and 8 bases lay in between. For the CDR3, the DNA is TGTGCCAGCAGCGTAACAGGCAACGGGGAGCTGTTTTTT. Amino acid sequence: CASSVTGNGELFF.

The rearrangement uses TRBV19 and TRBJ2-4; a weak D match, TRBD2 (6 bases). Looked up from germline, CDR1 is LNHDA and CDR2 is SQIVND (reference sequence). The CDR3 totals 16 residues. V gave up 3 bases and J gave up 3 bases, with 15 bases separating them. The CDR3 DNA is TGTGCCAGTAGTATCTTTGGGGCGCGGGACAAAAACATTCAGTACTTC. It codes for CASSIFGARDKNIQYF.

The chain carries TRBV4-3 and TRBJ1-4; 7 nucleotides align to TRBD1. J was trimmed by 8 bases and V by 4 bases; bases with no gene match: 13. Germline V gives CDR1 LGHNA, CDR2 YSLEER. There are 16 residues in the CDR3. The chain's CDR3 is CASSLTQQGIGEKLFF. For the CDR3, the DNA is TGCGCCAGCAGCCTTACCCAACAGGGGATCGGCGAAAAACTGTTTTTT.